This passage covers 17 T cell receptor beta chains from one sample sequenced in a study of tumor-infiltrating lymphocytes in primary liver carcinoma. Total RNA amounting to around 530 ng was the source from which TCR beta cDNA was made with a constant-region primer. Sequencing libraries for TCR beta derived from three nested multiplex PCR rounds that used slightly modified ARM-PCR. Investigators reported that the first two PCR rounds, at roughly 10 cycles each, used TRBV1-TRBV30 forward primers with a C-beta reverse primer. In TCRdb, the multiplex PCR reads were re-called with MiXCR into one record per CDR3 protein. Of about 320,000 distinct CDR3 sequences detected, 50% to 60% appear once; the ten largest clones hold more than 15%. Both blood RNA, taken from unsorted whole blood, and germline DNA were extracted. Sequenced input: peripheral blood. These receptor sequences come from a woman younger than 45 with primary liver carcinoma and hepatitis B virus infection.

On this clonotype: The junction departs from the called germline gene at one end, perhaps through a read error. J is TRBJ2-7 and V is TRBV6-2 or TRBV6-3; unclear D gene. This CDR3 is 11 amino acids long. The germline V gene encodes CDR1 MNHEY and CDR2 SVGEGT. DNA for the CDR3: TGTGCCAGCAGTTACTGGCACGAGCAGTATTTC. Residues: CASSYWHEQYF.

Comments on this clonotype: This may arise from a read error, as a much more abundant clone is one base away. The CDR3 loop is CASSSIQGYGANVLTF. The CDR3 nucleotides read TGTGCCAGCAGTTCAATACAGGGGTACGGGGCCAACGTCCTGACTTTC. The chain has TRBV12-3 or TRBV12-4 and TRBJ2-6, with 7 bases that match TRBD1. There are 16 residues in the CDR3. V lost 4 bases, J lost 4 bases, and 7 bases stayed unmatched.

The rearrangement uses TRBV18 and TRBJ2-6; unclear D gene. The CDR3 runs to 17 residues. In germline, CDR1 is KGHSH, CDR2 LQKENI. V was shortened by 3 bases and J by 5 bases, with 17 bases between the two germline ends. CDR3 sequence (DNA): TGTGCCAGCTCACCCCCGAAATCGAGCACGCGGGCCAACGTCCTGACTTTC. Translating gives CASSPPKSSTRANVLTF.

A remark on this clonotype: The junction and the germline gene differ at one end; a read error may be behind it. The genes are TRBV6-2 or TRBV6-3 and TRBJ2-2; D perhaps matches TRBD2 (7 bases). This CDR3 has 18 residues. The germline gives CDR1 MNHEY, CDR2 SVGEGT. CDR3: CASSYRSSGWRDTGELFF. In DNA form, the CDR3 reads TGTGCCAGCAGTTACCGGAGTAGCGGGTGGAGGGACACTGGGGAGCTGTTTTTT.

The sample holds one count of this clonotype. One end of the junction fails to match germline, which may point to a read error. CDR3 protein: CTSSEGQGSEKLFF. CDR3 DNA: TGTACCAGCAGTGAAGGACAGGGGAGTGAAAAACTGTTTTTT. The chain combines TRBV6-1 with TRBJ1-4; 9 nucleotides line up with TRBD1. The CDR3 has 14 residues. The V gene's germline CDR1 is MNHNS and CDR2 SASEGT.

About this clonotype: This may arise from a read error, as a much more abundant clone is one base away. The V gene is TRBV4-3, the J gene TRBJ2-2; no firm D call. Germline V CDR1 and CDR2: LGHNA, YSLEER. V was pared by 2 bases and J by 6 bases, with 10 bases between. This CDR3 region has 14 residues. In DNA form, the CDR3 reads TGCGCCAGCAGCCAATTACCTTGCGCCGGGGAGCTGTTTTTT. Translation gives CASSQLPCAGELFF.

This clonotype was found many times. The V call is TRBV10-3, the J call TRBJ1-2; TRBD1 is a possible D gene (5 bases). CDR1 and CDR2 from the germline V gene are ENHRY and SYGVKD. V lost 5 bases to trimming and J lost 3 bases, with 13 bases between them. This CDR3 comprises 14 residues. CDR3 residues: CAISRGGSDYGYTF. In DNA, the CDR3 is TGTGCCATCAGTCGGGGGGGTAGCGACTATGGCTACACCTTC.

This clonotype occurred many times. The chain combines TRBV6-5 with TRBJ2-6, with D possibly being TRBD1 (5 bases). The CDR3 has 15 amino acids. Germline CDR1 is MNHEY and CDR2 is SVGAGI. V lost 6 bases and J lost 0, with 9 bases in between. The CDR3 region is CASSLDSSGANVLTF. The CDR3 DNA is TGTGCCAGCAGCCTTGACAGCTCTGGGGCCAACGTCCTGACTTTC.

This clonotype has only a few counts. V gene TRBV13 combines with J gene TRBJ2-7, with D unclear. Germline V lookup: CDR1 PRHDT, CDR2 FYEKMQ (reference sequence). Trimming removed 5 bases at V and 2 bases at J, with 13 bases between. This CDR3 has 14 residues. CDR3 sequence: CASSPLRAPYEQYF. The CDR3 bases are TGTGCCAGCAGCCCCCTCCGGGCCCCCTACGAGCAGTACTTC.

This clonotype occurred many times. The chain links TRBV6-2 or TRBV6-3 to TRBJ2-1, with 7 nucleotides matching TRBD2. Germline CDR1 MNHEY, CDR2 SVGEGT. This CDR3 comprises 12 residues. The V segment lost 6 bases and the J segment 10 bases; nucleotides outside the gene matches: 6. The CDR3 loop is CASREPGREQFF. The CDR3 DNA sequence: TGTGCCAGCAGAGAACCCGGGAGGGAGCAGTTCTTC.

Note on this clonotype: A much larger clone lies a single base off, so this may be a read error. CDR3 nucleotides: TGTACCACTACCAGGTCCTACGAGCAGTACTTC. Translating gives CTTTRSYEQYF. The chain combines TRBV6-2 or TRBV6-3 with TRBJ2-7, with D unclear. This CDR3 is 11 amino acids long. The germline gives CDR1 MNHEY, CDR2 SVGEGT.

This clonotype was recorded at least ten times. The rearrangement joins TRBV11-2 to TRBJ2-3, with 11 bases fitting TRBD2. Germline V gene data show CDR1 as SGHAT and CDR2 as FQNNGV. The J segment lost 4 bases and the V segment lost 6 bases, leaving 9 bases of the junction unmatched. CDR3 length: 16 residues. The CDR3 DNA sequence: TGTGCCAGCAGGCCTAGCGGGAGGCTTGGGGCAGATACGCAGTATTTT. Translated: CASRPSGRLGADTQYF.

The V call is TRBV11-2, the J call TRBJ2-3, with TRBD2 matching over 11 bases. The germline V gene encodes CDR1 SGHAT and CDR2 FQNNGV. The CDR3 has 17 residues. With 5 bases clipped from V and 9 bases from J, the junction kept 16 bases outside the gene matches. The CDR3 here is CASSATTSGSRENTQYF. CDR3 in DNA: TGTGCCAGCAGCGCCACCACTAGCGGGAGTAGAGAAAACACGCAGTATTTT.

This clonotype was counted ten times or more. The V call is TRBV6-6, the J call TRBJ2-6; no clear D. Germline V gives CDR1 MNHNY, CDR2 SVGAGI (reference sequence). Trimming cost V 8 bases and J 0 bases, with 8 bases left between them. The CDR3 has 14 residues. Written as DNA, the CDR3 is TGTGCCAGCTTTTCGGCCTCTGGGGCCAACGTCCTGACTTTC. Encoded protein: CASFSASGANVLTF.

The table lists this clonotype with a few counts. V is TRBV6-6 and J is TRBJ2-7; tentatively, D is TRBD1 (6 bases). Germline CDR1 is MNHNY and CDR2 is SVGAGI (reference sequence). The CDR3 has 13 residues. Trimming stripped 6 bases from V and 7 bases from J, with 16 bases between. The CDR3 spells CASSQGGASEQYF. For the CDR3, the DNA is TGTGCCAGCAGCCAAGGGGGTGCGAGTGAGCAGTACTTC.

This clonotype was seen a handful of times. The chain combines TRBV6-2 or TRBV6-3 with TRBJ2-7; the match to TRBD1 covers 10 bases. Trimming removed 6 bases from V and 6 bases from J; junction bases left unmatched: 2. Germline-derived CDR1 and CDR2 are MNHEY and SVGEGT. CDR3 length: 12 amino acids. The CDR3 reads CASSGQGVEQYF. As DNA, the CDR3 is TGTGCCAGCAGCGGACAGGGGGTCGAGCAGTACTTC.

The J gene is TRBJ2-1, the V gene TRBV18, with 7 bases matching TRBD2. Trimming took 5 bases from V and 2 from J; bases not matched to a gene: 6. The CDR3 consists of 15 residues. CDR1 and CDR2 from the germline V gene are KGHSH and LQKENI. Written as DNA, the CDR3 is TGTGCCAGCTCAGATAGCGGGCGTCCCTACAATGAGCAGTTCTTC. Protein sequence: CASSDSGRPYNEQFF.